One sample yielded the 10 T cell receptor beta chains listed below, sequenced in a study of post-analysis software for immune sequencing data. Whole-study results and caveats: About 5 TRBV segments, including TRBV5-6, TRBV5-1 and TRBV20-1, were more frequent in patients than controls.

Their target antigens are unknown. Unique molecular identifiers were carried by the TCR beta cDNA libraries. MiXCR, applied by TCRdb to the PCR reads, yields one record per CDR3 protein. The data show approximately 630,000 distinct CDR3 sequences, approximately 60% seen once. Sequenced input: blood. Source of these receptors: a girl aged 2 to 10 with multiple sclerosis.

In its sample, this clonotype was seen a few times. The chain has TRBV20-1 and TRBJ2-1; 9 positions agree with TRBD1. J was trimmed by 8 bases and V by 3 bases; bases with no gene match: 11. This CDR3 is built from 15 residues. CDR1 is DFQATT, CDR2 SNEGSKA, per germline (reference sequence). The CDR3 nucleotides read TGCAGTGCTAGTCGCCCGGGACAGGGAAACGATGAGCAGTTCTTC. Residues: CSASRPGQGNDEQFF.

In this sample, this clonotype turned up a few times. CDR3 residues: CSVEDPGGWQYF. CDR3 nucleotides: TGCAGCGTTGAAGATCCGGGAGGGTGGCAGTACTTC. This chain uses TRBV29-1 with TRBJ2-7; 8 bases agree with TRBD2. Germline assignment: CDR1 SQVTM and CDR2 ANQGSEA. V shed 0 bases and J 9 bases; nucleotides not matched to a gene: 4. This CDR3 region has 12 residues.

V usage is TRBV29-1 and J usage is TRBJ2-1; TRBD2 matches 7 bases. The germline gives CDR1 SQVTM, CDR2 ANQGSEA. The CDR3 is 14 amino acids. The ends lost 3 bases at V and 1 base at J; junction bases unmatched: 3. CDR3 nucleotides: TGCAGCGTTGATTGGGGGGGGTCCTACAATGAGCAGTTCTTC. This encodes CSVDWGGSYNEQFF.

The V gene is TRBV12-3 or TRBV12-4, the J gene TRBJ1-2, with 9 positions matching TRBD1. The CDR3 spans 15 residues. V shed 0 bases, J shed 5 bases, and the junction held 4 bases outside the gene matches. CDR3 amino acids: CASSLALQGAYGYTF. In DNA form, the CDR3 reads TGTGCCAGCAGTTTAGCTTTACAGGGGGCATATGGCTACACCTTC.

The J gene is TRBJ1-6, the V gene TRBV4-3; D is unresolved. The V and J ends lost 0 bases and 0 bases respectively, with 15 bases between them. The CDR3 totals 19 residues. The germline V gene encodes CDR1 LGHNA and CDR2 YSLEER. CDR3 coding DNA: TGCGCCAGCAGCCAAGAAGTGTGGCGAGATCACTCCTATAATTCACCCCTCCACTTT. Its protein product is CASSQEVWRDHSYNSPLHF.

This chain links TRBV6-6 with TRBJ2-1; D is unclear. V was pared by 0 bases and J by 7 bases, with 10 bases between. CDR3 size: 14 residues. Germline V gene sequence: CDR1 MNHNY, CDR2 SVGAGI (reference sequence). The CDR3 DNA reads TGTGCCAGCAGTTACTCGGAGATGCGAAATGAGCAGTTCTTC. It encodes CASSYSEMRNEQFF.

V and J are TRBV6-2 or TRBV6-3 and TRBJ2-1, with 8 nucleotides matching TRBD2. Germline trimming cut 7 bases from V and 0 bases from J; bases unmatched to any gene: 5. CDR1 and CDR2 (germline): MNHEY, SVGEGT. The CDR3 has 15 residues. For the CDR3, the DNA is TGTGCCAGCATCTTCAGCGGGAGCTCCTACAATGAGCAGTTCTTC. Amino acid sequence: CASIFSGSSYNEQFF.

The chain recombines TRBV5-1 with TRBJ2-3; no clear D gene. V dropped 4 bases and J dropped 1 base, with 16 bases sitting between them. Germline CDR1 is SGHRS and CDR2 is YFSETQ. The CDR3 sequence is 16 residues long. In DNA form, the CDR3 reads TGCGCCAGCAGCCCCCTGGGAACAGACCGCACAGATACGCAGTATTTT. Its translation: CASSPLGTDRTDTQYF.

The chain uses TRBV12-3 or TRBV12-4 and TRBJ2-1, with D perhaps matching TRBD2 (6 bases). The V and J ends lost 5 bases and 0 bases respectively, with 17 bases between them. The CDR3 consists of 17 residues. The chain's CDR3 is CASSPRGGASSYNEQFF. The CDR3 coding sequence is TGTGCCAGCAGTCCTCGTGGAGGGGCCAGCTCCTACAATGAGCAGTTCTTC.

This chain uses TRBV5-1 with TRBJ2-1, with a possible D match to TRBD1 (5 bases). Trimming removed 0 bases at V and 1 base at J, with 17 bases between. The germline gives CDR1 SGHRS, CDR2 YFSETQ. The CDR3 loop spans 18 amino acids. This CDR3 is CASSLEGQGTKSYNEQFF. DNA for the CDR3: TGCGCCAGCAGCTTGGAAGGGCAGGGTACCAAATCCTACAATGAGCAGTTCTTC.